This entry lists 10 T cell receptor beta chains sequenced from one sample in a study of cytomegalovirus exposure and HLA in healthy donors (dated by TCRdb to 2017 to 2019). Library method: the immunoSEQ multiplex PCR assay. A mixture of 60 forward primers for TCR Vbeta segments and 13 reverse primers for TCR Jbeta segments was used in the multiplex PCR. TCRdb obtained this table from immuneACCESS and retained in-frame rearrangements with V and J assigned. These tables miss some clones; where compared with another copy, unresolved V genes account for less than half of the shortfall, and the remainder is unexplained. This sample's table lists 140,000 or so clones. About 0.96% of the sample is in the top ten clones. The sample was PBMCs. The source is a male donor in good health and CMV-seronegative.

The chain has TRBV2 and TRBJ2-5; no reliable D call. The CDR3 is made up of 14 amino acids. CDR1 is SNHLY and CDR2 is FYNNEI in the germline V gene. Trimming stripped 3 bases from V and 1 base from J, with 9 bases between. The CDR3 nucleotides are TGTGCCAGCAGTGAGGCGGCTATCCAAGAGACCCAGTACTTC. Amino acid sequence: CASSEAAIQETQYF. Together with reference TRBV2 and TRBJ2-5, the CDR3 gives the full variable domain: EPEVTQTPSHQVTQMGQEVILRCVPISNHLYFYWYRQILGQKVEFLVSFYNNEISEKSEIFDDQFSVERPDGSNFTLKIRSTKLEDSAMYFCASSEAAIQETQYFGPGTRLLVL.

J is TRBJ2-1 and V is TRBV7-9, with D perhaps TRBD1 (5 bases). Germline CDR1 and CDR2: SEHNR and FQNEAQ (reference sequence). There are 11 residues in the CDR3. Trimming pared 4 bases from V and 8 bases from J, leaving 6 bases between. The CDR3 sequence: CASSWGDEQFF. CDR3 sequence (DNA): TGTGCCAGCAGCTGGGGCGATGAGCAGTTCTTC.

The chain employs TRBV4-1 and TRBJ2-7; TRBD1 matches 8 bases. The CDR3 runs 16 residues. Trimming at V came to 3 bases and at J to 3 bases, leaving 10 bases not matched to a gene. From germline, CDR1 is MGHRA and CDR2 YSYEKL. Here the CDR3 reads CASSHIRTGQYYEQYF. As DNA, the CDR3 is TGCGCCAGCAGCCATATAAGGACAGGGCAGTACTACGAGCAGTACTTC.

This chain uses TRBV11-2 with TRBJ1-2; D gene uncertain. The CDR3 sequence is 13 residues long. Germline assignment: CDR1 SGHAT and CDR2 FQNNGV. V lost 1 base and J 2 bases, leaving 5 bases between the germline ends. The CDR3 region is CASSLGGNYGYTF. The CDR3 coding sequence is TGTGCCAGCAGCTTAGGAGGGAACTATGGCTACACCTTC.

The chain links TRBV25-1 to TRBJ1-1, with 9 bases matching TRBD1. CDR1 and CDR2 (germline): MGHDK, SYGVNS. After removal of 0 bases from V and 11 bases from J, the junction contained 10 bases not matched to a gene. The CDR3 covers 15 residues. The CDR3 spells CASSEYPLGTGQAFF. As DNA, the CDR3 is TGTGCCAGCAGTGAATATCCCCTTGGGACAGGGCAGGCTTTCTTT.

V and J are TRBV11-2 and TRBJ2-7; no reliable D call. Trimming pared 1 base from V and 0 bases from J, leaving 16 bases between. In germline, CDR1 is SGHAT, CDR2 FQNNGV. There are 17 residues in the CDR3. The DNA for the CDR3 is TGTGCCAGCAGCTTAGCCCCCTACTACACGAGCTCCTACGAGCAGTACTTC. This encodes CASSLAPYYTSSYEQYF.

This rearrangement joins TRBV18 to TRBJ2-7; TRBD1 agrees at 7 bases. CDR1 and CDR2 from the germline V gene are KGHSH and LQKENI. J lost 7 bases, V lost 5 bases, and 11 bases had no gene match. The CDR3 contains 14 residues. The CDR3 reads CASSLQQGPQEQYF. CDR3 in DNA: TGTGCCAGCTCATTACAACAGGGGCCCCAAGAGCAGTACTTC.

This chain links TRBV29-1 with TRBJ2-3, with D possibly being TRBD2 (7 bases). Germline-derived CDR1 and CDR2 are SQVTM and ANQGSEA. This CDR3 comprises 10 residues. Trimming left V 6 bases short and J 8 bases short, with 9 bases between. In nucleotides, the CDR3 is TGCAGCGTGGGGGGGGCTACGCAGTATTTT. This encodes CSVGGATQYF.

The V call is TRBV29-1, the J call TRBJ2-3; the D is unclear. The V gene lost 4 bases and the J gene lost 0 bases, with 8 bases spanning the gap. CDR3 length: 13 residues. Germline values: CDR1 SQVTM, CDR2 ANQGSEA. CDR3 DNA: TGCAGCGTTGGAGCTATTAGCACAGATACGCAGTATTTT. This codes for CSVGAISTDTQYF.

The rearrangement links TRBV5-4 to TRBJ2-6, with D maybe TRBD2 (6 bases). CDR1 is SGHNT and CDR2 is YYREEE in the germline V gene (reference sequence). CDR3 length: 14 residues. The CDR3 DNA reads TGTGCAACCGGCGGGGAAACTGGGGCCAACGTCCTGACTTTC. Amino acids: CATGGETGANVLTF.